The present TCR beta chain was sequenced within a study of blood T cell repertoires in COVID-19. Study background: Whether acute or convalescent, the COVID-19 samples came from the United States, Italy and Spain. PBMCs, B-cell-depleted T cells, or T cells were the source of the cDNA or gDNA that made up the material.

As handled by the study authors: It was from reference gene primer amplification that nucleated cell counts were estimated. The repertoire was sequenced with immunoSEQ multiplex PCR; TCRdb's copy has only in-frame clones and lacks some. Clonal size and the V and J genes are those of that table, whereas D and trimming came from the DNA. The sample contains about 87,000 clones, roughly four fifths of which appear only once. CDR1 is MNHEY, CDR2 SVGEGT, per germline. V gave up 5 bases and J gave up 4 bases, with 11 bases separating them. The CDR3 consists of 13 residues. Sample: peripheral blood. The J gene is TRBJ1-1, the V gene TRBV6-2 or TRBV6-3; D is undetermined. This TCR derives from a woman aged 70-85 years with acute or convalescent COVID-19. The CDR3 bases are TGTGCCAGCAGTGTCACCCCGGGCACTGAAGCTTTCTTT. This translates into CASSVTPGTEAFF.